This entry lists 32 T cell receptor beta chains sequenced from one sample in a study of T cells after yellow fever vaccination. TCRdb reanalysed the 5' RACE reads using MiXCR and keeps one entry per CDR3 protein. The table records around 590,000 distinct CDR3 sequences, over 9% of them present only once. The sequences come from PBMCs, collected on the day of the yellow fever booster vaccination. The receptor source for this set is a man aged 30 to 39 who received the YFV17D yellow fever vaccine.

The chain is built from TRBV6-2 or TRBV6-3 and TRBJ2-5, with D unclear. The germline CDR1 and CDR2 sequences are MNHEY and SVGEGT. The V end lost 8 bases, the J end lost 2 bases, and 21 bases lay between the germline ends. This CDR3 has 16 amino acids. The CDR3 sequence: CASQVRGRLGQETQYF. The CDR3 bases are TGTGCCAGCCAAGTAAGAGGACGGCTAGGTCAAGAGACCCAGTACTTC.

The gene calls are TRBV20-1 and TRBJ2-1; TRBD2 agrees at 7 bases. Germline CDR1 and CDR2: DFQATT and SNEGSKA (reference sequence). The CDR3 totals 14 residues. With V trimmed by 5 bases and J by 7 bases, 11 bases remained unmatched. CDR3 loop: CSAWHGLGANEQFF. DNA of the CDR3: TGCAGTGCTTGGCATGGACTAGGGGCAAATGAGCAGTTCTTC.

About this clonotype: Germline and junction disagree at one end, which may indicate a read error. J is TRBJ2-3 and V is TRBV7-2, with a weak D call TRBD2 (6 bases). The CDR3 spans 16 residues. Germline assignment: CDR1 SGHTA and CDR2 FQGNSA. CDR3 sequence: CAGSLLGNGSPDTQYF. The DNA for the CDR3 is TGTGCCGGCAGCTTATTGGGTAACGGGAGCCCAGATACGCAGTATTTT. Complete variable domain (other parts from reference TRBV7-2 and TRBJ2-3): GAGVSQSPSNKVTEKGKDVELRCDPISGHTALYWYRQSLGQGLEFLIYFQGNSAPDKSGLPSDRFSAERTGGSVSTLTIQRTQQEDSAVYLCAGSLLGNGSPDTQYFGPGTRLTVL.

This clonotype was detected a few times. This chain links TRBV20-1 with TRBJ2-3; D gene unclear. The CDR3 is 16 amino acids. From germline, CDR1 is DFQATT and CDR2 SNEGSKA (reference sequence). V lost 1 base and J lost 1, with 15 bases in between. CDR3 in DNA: TGCAGTGCTAGAGCCAGTTCGTTCGAGGGCACAGATACGCAGTATTTT. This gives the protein CSARASSFEGTDTQYF.

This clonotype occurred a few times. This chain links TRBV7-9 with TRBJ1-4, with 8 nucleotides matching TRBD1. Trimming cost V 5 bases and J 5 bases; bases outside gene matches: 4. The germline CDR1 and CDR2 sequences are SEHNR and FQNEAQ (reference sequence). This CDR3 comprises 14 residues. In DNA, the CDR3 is TGTGCCAGCAGCGTGGACAGGGTGAATGAAAAACTGTTTTTT. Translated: CASSVDRVNEKLFF. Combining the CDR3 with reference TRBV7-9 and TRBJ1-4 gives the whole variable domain DTGVSQNPRHKITKRGQNVTFRCDPISEHNRLYWYRQTLGQGPEFLTYFQNEAQLEKSRLLSDRFSAERPKGSFSTLEIQRTEQGDSAMYLCASSVDRVNEKLFFGSGTQLSVL.

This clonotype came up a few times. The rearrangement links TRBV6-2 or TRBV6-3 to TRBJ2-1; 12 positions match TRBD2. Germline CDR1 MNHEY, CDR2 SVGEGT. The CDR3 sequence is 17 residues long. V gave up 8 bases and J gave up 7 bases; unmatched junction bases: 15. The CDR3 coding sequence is TGTGCCAGCGAAAGCTCCTCACTAGCGGGAGGTCATAATGAGCAGTTCTTC. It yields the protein CASESSSLAGGHNEQFF.

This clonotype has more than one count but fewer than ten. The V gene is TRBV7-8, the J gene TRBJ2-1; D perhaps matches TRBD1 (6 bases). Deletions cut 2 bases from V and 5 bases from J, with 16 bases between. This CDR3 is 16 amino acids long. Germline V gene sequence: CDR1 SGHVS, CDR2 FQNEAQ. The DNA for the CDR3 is TGTGCCAGCAGCTTAACAGGTCAGGGGTGGAACAATGAGCAGTTCTTC. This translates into CASSLTGQGWNNEQFF.

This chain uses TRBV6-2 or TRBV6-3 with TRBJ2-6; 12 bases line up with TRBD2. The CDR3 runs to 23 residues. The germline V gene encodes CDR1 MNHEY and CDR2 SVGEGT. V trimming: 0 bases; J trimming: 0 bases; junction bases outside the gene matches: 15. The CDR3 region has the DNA TGTGCCAGCAGTTACTCGAGTCTAGCGGGAGGGCCCTCGTCGGTCTCTGGGGCCAACGTCCTGACTTTC. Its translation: CASSYSSLAGGPSSVSGANVLTF.

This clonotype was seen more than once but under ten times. The CDR3 region is CSAHSTSAATTDTQYF. As DNA, the CDR3 is TGCAGTGCACACTCGACTAGCGCGGCGACCACAGATACGCAGTATTTT. This chain uses TRBV20-1 with TRBJ2-3; 8 positions match TRBD2. V was pared by 6 bases and J by 2 bases, with 13 bases of the junction left unmatched. Per the germline V gene, CDR1 is DFQATT and CDR2 is SNEGSKA (reference sequence). This CDR3 contains 16 residues.

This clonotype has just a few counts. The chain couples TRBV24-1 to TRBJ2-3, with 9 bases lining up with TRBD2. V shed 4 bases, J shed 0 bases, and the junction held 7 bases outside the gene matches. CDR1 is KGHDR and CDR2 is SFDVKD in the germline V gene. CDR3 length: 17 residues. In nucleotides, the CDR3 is TGTGCCACCAGTGACACGGGACTAGCTAAGAGCACAGATACGCAGTATTTT. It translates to CATSDTGLAKSTDTQYF.

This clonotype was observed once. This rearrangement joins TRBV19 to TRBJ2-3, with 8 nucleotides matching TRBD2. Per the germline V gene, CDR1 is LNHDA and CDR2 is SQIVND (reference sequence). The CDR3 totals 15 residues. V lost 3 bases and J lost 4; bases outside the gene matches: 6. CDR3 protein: CASSIAGGFADTQYF. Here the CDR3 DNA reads TGTGCCAGTAGTATTGCGGGAGGTTTCGCAGATACGCAGTATTTT.

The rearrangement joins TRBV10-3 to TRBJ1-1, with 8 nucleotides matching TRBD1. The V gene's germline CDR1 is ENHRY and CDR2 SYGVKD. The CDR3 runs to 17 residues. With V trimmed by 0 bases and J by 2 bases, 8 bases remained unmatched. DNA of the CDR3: TGTGCCATCAGTGAGTCGAGTCAGGGGGCGGGAAACACTGAAGCTTTCTTT. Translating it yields CAISESSQGAGNTEAFF.

This chain's CDR3 is CASSLAGGEGGYTF. CDR3 nucleotide sequence: TGCGCCAGCAGCTTGGCCGGCGGGGAGGGAGGCTACACCTTC. The chain has TRBV5-1 and TRBJ1-2, with no clear D. Germline-derived CDR1 and CDR2 are SGHRS and YFSETQ. The V gene lost 0 bases and the J gene lost 8 bases, with 14 bases spanning the gap. The CDR3 sequence is 14 residues long. The full variable domain, its missing parts supplied by reference TRBV5-1 and TRBJ1-2, is KAGVTQTPRYLIKTRGQQVTLSCSPISGHRSVSWYQQTPGQGLQFLFEYFSETQRNKGNFPGRFSGRQFSNSRSEMNVSTLELGDSALYLCASSLAGGEGGYTFGSGTRLTVV.

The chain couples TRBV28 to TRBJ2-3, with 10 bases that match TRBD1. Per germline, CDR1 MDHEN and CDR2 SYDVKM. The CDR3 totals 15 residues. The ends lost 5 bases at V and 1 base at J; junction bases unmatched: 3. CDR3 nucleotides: TGTGCCAGCAGTCGAGGGACAGGGGGCACAGATACGCAGTATTTT. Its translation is CASSRGTGGTDTQYF. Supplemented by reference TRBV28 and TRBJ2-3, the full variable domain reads DVKVTQSSRYLVKRTGEKVFLECVQDMDHENMFWYRQDPGLGLRLIYFSYDVKMKEKGDIPEGYSVSREKKERFSLILESASTNQTSMYLCASSRGTGGTDTQYFGPGTRLTVL.

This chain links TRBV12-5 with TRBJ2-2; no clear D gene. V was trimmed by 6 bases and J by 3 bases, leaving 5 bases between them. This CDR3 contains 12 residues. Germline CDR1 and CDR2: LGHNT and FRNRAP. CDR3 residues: CASGLDTGELFF. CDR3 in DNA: TGTGCTAGTGGCCTGGACACCGGGGAGCTGTTTTTT.

CDR3 in DNA: TGTGCCAGCAGCAGTATAATAGCGGGAGGAATGGGTGAGCAGTTCTTC. Translation gives CASSSIIAGGMGEQFF. The chain joins TRBV13 to TRBJ2-1, with TRBD2 matching over 10 bases. This CDR3 has 16 residues. Trimming at V came to 5 bases and at J to 9 bases, leaving 13 bases not matched to a gene. CDR1 PRHDT and CDR2 FYEKMQ come from the germline V gene (reference sequence). Full variable domain (outside the CDR3, taken from reference TRBV13 and TRBJ2-1): AAGVIQSPRHLIKEKRETATLKCYPIPRHDTVYWYQQGPGQDPQFLISFYEKMQSDKGSIPDRFSAQQFSDYHSELNMSSLELGDSALYFCASSSIIAGGMGEQFFGPGTRLTVL.

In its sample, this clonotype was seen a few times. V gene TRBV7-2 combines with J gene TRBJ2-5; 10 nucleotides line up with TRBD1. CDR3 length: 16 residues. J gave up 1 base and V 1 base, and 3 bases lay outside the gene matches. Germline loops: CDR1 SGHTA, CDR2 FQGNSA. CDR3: CASSLVGTGVQETQYF. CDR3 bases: TGTGCCAGCAGCTTAGTAGGGACAGGGGTCCAAGAGACCCAGTACTTC.

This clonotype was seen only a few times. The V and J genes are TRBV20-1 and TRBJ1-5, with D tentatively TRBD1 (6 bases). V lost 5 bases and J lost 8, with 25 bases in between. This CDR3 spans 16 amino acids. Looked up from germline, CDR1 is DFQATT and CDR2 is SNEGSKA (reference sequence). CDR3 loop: CSAGLTGRGGWEPQHF. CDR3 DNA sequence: TGCAGTGCTGGACTCACCGGCAGGGGCGGTTGGGAGCCCCAGCATTTT.

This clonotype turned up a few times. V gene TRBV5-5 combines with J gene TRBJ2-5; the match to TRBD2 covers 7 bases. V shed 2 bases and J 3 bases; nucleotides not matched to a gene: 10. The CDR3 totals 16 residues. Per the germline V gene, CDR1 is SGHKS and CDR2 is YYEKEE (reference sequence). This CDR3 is CASSFDQGGREETQYF. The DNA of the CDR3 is TGTGCCAGCAGCTTTGACCAGGGCGGGAGAGAAGAGACCCAGTACTTC. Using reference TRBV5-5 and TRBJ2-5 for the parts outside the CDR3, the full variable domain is DAGVTQSPTHLIKTRGQQVTLRCSPISGHKSVSWYQQVLGQGPQFIFQYYEKEERGRGNFPDRFSARQFPNYSSELNVNALLLGDSALYLCASSFDQGGREETQYFGPGTRLLVL.

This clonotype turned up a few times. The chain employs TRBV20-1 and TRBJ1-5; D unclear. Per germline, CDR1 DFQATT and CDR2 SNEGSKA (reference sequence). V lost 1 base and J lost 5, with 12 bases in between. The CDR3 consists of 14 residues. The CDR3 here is CSARGSNADQPQHF. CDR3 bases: TGCAGTGCTAGAGGTTCGAACGCGGATCAGCCCCAGCATTTT.

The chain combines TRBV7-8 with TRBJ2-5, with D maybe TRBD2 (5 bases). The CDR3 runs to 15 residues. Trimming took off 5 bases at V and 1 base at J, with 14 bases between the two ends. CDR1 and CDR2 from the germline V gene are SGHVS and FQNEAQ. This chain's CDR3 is CASSPRPGIQETQYF. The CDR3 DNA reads TGTGCCAGCAGCCCCCGCCCGGGGATCCAAGAGACCCAGTACTTC.

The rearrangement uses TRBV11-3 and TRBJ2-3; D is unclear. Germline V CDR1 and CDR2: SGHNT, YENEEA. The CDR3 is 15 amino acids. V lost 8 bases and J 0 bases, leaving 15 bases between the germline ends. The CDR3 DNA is TGTGCCAGCCCTCCAAACGCGACTAGCACAGATACGCAGTATTTT. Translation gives CASPPNATSTDTQYF.

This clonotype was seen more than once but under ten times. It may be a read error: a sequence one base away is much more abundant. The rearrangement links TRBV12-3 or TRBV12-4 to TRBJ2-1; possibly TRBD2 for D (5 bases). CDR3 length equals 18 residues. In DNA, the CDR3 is TGTGCCTGCAGTCCTCCTCAGGCTAGTTCGCACCCGGACTATGAGCAGTTCTTC. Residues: CACSPPQASSHPDYEQFF.

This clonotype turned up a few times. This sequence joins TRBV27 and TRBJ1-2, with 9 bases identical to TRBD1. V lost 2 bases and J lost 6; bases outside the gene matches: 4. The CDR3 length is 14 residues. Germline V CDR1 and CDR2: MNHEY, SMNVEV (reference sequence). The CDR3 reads CASSLTGGVDGYTF. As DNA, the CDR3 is TGTGCCAGCAGTTTAACAGGGGGCGTCGATGGCTACACCTTC.

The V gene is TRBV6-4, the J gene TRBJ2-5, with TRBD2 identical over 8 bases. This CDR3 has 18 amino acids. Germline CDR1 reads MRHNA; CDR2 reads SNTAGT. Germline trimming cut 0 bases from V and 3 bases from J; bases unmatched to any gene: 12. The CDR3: CASSDSNEEREIKETQYF. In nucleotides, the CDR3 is TGTGCCAGCAGTGACTCCAACGAAGAGCGGGAGATAAAAGAGACCCAGTACTTC.

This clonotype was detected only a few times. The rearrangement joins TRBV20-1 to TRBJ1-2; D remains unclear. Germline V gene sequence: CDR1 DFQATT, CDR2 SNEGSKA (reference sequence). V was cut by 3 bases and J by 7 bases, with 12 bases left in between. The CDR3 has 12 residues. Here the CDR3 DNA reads TGCAGTGCTAGCTCAGGAATACGTGGCTACACCTTC. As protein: CSASSGIRGYTF.

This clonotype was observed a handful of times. The CDR3 DNA reads as TGTGCCAGCTCACCACAATCCCCAAGGGCGTACAATGAGCAGTTCTTC. It yields the protein CASSPQSPRAYNEQFF. The rearrangement joins TRBV18 to TRBJ2-1, with no clear D. The CDR3 covers 16 residues. V was shortened by 1 base and J by 4 bases, with 14 bases between the two germline ends. The germline gives CDR1 KGHSH, CDR2 LQKENI.

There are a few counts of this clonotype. CDR3 region: CSVANRQGWNEQFF. The CDR3 DNA is TGCAGCGTTGCAAATCGACAGGGTTGGAATGAGCAGTTCTTC. The chain combines TRBV29-1 with TRBJ2-1; 7 nucleotides align to TRBD1. V trimming: 4 bases; J trimming: 7 bases; junction bases outside the gene matches: 10. Germline CDR1 is SQVTM and CDR2 is ANQGSEA. The CDR3 sequence is 14 residues long.

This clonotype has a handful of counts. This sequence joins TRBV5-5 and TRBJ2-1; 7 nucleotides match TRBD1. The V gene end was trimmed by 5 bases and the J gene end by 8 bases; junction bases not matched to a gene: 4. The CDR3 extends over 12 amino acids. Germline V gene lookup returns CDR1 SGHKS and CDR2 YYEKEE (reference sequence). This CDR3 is CASSYRGDEQFF. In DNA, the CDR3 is TGTGCCAGCAGTTACAGGGGCGATGAGCAGTTCTTC.

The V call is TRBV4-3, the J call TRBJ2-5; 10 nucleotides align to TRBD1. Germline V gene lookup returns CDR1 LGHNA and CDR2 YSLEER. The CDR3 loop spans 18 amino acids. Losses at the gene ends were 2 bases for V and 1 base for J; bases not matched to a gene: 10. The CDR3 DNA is TGCGCCAGCAGCCAACATTGGGACAGGGGAGGGATCCAAGAGACCCAGTACTTC. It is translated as CASSQHWDRGGIQETQYF.

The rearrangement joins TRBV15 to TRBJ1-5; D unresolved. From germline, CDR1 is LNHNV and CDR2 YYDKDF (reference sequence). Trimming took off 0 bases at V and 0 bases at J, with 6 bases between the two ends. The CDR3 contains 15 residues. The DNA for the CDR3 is TGTGCCACCAGCAGAGATTCAGATAGCAATCAGCCCCAGCATTTT. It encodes CATSRDSDSNQPQHF.

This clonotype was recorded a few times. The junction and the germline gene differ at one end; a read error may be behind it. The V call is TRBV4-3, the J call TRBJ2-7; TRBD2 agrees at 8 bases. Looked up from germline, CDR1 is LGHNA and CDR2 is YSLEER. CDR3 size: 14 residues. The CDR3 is CASSHRGGSNEQYF. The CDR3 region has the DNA TGCGCCAGCAGCCACCGGGGGGGCTCCAACGAGCAGTACTTC.